A single sample is the source of the 4 T cell receptor beta chains below, sequenced in a study of blood T cell repertoires in COVID-19. TCRdb keeps only in-frame clones here, not all; method: immunoSEQ multiplex PCR. The sample shows around 310,000 clones, 70% to 90% of them seen only once. Sequenced input: PBMCs or T cells enriched from blood (not recorded which). These receptor sequences come from a woman in her forties who had recovered from COVID-19.

This clone was seen a single time. The chain couples TRBV6-5 to TRBJ2-7; tentative D call: TRBD1 (6 bases). The CDR3 spans 13 residues. Germline V CDR1 and CDR2: MNHEY, SVGAGI. The ends were cut back, 3 bases at V and 3 bases at J, with 9 bases in the middle. The CDR3 bases are TGTGCCAGCAGTTATGGCAGGGGCTACGAGCAGTACTTC. Translation gives CASSYGRGYEQYF.

For the CDR3, the DNA is TGTGCCACCAGTGACCCCGGGACAGGGAATGAAAAACTGTTTTTT. Translated, it gives CATSDPGTGNEKLFF. The chain employs TRBV24-1 and TRBJ1-4, with TRBD1 matching 9 bases. The CDR3 runs 15 residues. CDR1 KGHDR and CDR2 SFDVKD come from the germline V gene. J gave up 5 bases and V 4 bases, and 4 bases lay outside the gene matches.

V is TRBV7-9 and J is TRBJ2-1; 7 nucleotides line up with TRBD1. Germline V lookup: CDR1 SEHNR, CDR2 FQNEAQ (reference sequence). The CDR3 loop spans 14 amino acids. V lost 5 bases to trimming and J lost 9 bases; unmatched junction nucleotides: 10. The CDR3 loop reads CASSEGGSFLEQFF. The CDR3 nucleotides are TGTGCCAGCAGCGAAGGGGGCAGCTTCCTTGAGCAGTTCTTC.

This chain links TRBV4-3 with TRBJ2-7; 10 bases agree with TRBD1. The ends lost 0 bases at V and 2 bases at J; junction bases unmatched: 7. The CDR3 has 17 amino acids. Germline V gene sequence: CDR1 LGHNA, CDR2 YSLEER. The CDR3 region is CASSQEFIGQGAYEQYF. The CDR3 DNA sequence: TGCGCCAGCAGCCAAGAATTCATAGGACAGGGGGCCTACGAGCAGTACTTC.